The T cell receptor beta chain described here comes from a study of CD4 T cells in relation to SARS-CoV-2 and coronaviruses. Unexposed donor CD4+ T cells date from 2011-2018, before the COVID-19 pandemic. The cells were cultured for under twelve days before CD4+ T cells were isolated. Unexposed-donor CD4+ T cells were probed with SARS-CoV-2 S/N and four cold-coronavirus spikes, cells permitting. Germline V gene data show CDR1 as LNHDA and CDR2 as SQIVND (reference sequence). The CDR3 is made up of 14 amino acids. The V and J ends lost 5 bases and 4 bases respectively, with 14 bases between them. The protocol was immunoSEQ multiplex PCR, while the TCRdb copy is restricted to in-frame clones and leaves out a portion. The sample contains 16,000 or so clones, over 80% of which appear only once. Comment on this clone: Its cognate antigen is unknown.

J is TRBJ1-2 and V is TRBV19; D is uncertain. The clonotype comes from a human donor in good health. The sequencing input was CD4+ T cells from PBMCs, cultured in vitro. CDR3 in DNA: TGTGCCAGTAGTCGGGCGGCAGACCCCTATGGCTACACCTTC. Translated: CASSRAADPYGYTF.